This T cell receptor (beta chain) was documented in a study of blood T cell repertoires in COVID-19. The wider study: The cDNA or gDNA used as material had been derived from T cells, B-cell-depleted T cells, or PBMCs.

Seattle-derived patients entered the study during active infection and were followed longitudinally. How the authors handled the data: From reference gene primer amplification, estimates of nucleated cell counts were derived. Libraries were prepared by immunoSEQ multiplex PCR; TCRdb keeps only in-frame clonotypes and omits some of them. Clone size and V and J calls were adopted from that table, with D and trimming inferred from the DNA. Here the sample spans about 160,000 clones, 82% being singletons. Germline assignment: CDR1 MNHNY and CDR2 SVGAGI (reference sequence). The CDR3 runs 11 residues. V lost 7 bases and J lost 4, with 7 bases in between.

The chain links TRBV6-6 to TRBJ1-2; D unresolved. This sequence originates from a middle-aged woman with COVID-19, enrolled during active disease. Sequencing was performed on peripheral blood. The CDR3 DNA sequence: TGTGCCAGCACCCCCCTCTATGGCTACACCTTC. This gives the protein CASTPLYGYTF.